This T cell receptor beta chain comes out of a study of T cell responses to AZD1222 COVID-19 vaccine. Study observations and caveats: Only a handful of AZD1222 recipients, about six in all, had baseline seropositivity.

Clones were read by immunoSEQ multiplex PCR, and TCRdb kept only the in-frame ones, dropping some. The table has under 110,000 clones, approximately 89% seen once; the top ten hold more than 8.5%. With regard to this clone: Its antigen is still unknown.

The starting material was peripheral blood, obtained 28 days after the second AZD1222 dose. The origin of this receptor is an adult who received the AZD1222 COVID-19 vaccine.

CDR3: CASSAYNEQFF. The CDR3 DNA follows: TGCGCCAGCAGCGCTTACAATGAGCAGTTCTTC. V usage is TRBV5-1 and J usage is TRBJ2-1; no clear D gene. The CDR3 has 11 amino acids. Germline CDR1 SGHRS, CDR2 YFSETQ. Deletions cut 4 bases from V and 4 bases from J, with 3 bases between.